The T cell receptor beta chain described here comes from a study of beta chain features in type 1 diabetes. Study results and caveats: More deletions and fewer insertions at VDJ junctions were seen in type 1 diabetes patients. Cells carrying high TCR expression could end up over-represented when cDNA is sequenced.

Sequenced material consisted of expressed TCRB transcripts (all of the isolated RNA was reverse transcribed). TCRdb's table, derived via immunoSEQ multiplex PCR, lists solely in-frame clones and lacks some. The sample records 310,000 or so clones, about 11% being singletons. Turning to this clone: Its specificity is unknown.

The material sequenced was naive CD4+ T cells from blood. The source is a woman between 25 and 40 years old in good health.

The CDR3 here is CALQGAGETQYF. The CDR3 bases are TGTGCCCTACAGGGGGCAGGAGAGACCCAGTACTTC. This chain joins TRBV30 and TRBJ2-5, with 9 bases fitting TRBD1. Trimming cost V 8 bases and J 4 bases; bases outside gene matches: 5. CDR3 length: 12 amino acids. Germline V lookup: CDR1 GTSNPN, CDR2 SVGIG (reference sequence).